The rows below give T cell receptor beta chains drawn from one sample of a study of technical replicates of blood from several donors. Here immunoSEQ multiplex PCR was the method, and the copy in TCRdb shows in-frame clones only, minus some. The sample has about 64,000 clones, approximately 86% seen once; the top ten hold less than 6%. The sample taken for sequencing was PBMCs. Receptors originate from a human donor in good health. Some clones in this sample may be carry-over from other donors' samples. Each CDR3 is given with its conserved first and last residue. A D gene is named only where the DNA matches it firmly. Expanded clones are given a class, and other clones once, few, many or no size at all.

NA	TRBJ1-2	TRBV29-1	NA	CSAESPSGHGYTF	TGCAGCGCTGAGAGTCCTTCAGGCCATGGCTACACCTTC
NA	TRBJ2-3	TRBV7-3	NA	CASSRGVAGTDTQYF	TGTGCCAGCAGCCGCGGGGTAGCGGGCACAGATACGCAGTATTTT
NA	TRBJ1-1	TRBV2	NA	CASSDGAAFF	TGTGCCAGCAGTGATGGGGCAGCTTTCTTT
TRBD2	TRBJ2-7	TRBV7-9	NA	CASSGLAVLSYEQYF	TGTGCCAGCAGTGGACTAGCGGTTCTCTCCTACGAGCAGTACTTC
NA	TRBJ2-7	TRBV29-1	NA	CSVEAFYEQYF	TGCAGCGTTGAGGCCTTTTACGAGCAGTACTTC
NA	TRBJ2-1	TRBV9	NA	CASSASGTSYNEQFF	TGTGCCAGCAGCGCGTCCGGGACATCCTACAATGAGCAGTTCTTC
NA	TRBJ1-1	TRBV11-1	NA	CASSLALRSGEAFF	TGTGCCAGCAGCTTAGCGTTAAGGTCAGGCGAAGCTTTCTTT
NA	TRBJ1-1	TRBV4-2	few	CASSQVIGGTGTNTEAFF	TGTGCCAGCAGCCAAGTAATTGGGGGGACGGGAACGAACACTGAAGCTTTCTTT
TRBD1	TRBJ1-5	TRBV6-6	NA	CASRSRDRPNQPQHF	TGTGCCAGCAGATCGAGGGACAGACCCAATCAGCCCCAGCATTTT
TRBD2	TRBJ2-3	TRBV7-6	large	CASSLGAGGWTDTQYF	TGTGCCAGCAGCTTAGGAGCGGGGGGGTGGACAGATACGCAGTATTTT
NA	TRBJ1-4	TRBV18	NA	CASSPQTQGSEKLFF	TGTGCCAGCTCACCACAAACCCAGGGGAGTGAAAAACTGTTTTTT
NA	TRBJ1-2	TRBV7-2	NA	CASSQRSWATYGYTF	TGTGCCAGCAGCCAACGTTCGTGGGCGACCTATGGCTACACCTTC
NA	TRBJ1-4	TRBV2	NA	CASNRGANEKLFF	TGTGCCAGCAATCGGGGGGCGAACGAAAAACTGTTTTTT
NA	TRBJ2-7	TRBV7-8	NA	CASSRRGIPQGYEQYF	TGTGCCAGCAGCAGGCGGGGTATCCCTCAGGGCTACGAGCAGTACTTC
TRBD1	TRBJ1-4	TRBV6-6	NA	CASSIHRDRAAEKLFF	TGTGCCAGCAGCATTCACCGGGACAGGGCGGCCGAAAAACTGTTTTTT
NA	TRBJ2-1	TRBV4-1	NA	CASSVVEGEQFF	TGCGCCAGCAGCGTGGTCGAGGGTGAGCAGTTCTTC
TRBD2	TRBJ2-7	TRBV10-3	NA	CAISESRGGGYEQYF	TGTGCCATCAGTGAATCTCGAGGCGGGGGGTACGAGCAGTACTTC
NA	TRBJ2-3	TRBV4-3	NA	CASSQDVSGGATDTQYF	TGCGCCAGCAGCCAAGATGTATCCGGTGGAGCCACAGATACGCAGTATTTT
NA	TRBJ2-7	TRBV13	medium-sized	CASTLGPTGEYEQYF	TGTGCCAGCACCTTAGGGCCTACGGGAGAGTACGAGCAGTACTTC
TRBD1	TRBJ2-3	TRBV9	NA	CASSDPGQGGPDTQYF	TGTGCCAGCAGCGACCCGGGACAGGGAGGCCCAGATACGCAGTATTTT
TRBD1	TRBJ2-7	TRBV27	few	CASSYSGTATYEQYF	TGTGCCAGCAGTTATTCCGGGACAGCAACCTACGAGCAGTACTTC
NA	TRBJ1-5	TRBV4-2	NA	CASSQGEVQGSQPQHF	TGTGCCAGCAGCCAAGGAGAGGTGCAGGGTAGTCAGCCCCAGCATTTT
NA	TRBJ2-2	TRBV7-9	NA	CASSLLSGAGELFF	TGTGCCAGCAGCTTACTTTCGGGAGCCGGGGAGCTGTTTTTT
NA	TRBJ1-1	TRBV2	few	CASSDPGTEAFF	TGTGCCAGCAGTGATCCGGGAACAGAAGCTTTCTTT
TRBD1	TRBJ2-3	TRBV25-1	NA	CASSVGDSRTDTQYF	TGTGCCAGCAGTGTAGGGGACAGTCGGACAGATACGCAGTATTTT
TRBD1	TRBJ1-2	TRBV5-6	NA	CASSSYGQAIYGYTF	TGTGCCAGCAGCTCCTACGGACAGGCTATCTATGGCTACACCTTC
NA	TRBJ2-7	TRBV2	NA	CASRARSWYEQYF	TGTGCCAGCAGGGCCAGAAGTTGGTACGAGCAGTACTTC
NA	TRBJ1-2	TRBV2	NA	CASSPTPTPPSGYGYTF	TGTGCCAGCAGTCCGACTCCGACTCCCCCCTCGGGCTATGGCTACACCTTC
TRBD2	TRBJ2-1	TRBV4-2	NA	CASSQEPGLVTDEQFF	TGTGCCAGCAGCCAAGAACCGGGACTAGTAACCGATGAGCAGTTCTTC
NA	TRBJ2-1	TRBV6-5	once	CASSLGLESYNEQFF	TGTGCCAGCAGCCTGGGACTCGAGTCCTACAATGAGCAGTTCTTC
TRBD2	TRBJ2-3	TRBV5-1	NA	CASTEAGIADTQYF	TGCGCCAGCACCGAAGCGGGAATCGCAGATACGCAGTATTTT
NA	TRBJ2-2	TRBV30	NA	CAWTRLSGGELFF	TGTGCCTGGACGCGGTTGAGCGGCGGGGAGCTGTTTTTT
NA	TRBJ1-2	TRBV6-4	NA	CASSDSRGIYGYTF	TGTGCCAGCAGTGACTCACGGGGAATCTATGGCTACACCTTC
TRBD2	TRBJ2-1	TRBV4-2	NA	CASSQTSGRTNEQFF	TGTGCCAGCAGCCAGACTAGCGGGAGGACCAATGAGCAGTTCTTC
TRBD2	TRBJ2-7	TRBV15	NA	CATSRGGGLTYEQYF	TGTGCCACCAGCAGAGGGGGGGGGTTAACCTACGAGCAGTACTTC
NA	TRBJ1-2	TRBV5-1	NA	CASSLDPRVDYGYTF	TGCGCCAGCAGCCTGGACCCGAGGGTGGACTATGGCTACACCTTC
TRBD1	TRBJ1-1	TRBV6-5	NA	CASSSAGGTEAFF	TGTGCCAGCAGTTCAGCAGGGGGCACTGAAGCTTTCTTT
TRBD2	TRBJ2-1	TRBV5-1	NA	CASSLSGGYNEQFF	TGCGCCAGCAGCTTGTCGGGGGGATACAATGAGCAGTTCTTC
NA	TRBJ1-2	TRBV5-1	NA	CASSSGDKAGNYGYTF	TGCGCCAGCAGCTCCGGCGACAAGGCTGGAAACTATGGCTACACCTTC
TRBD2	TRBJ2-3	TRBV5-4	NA	CASSLRGGRADTQYF	TGTGCCAGCAGTCTGCGGGGGGGCCGTGCAGATACGCAGTATTTT
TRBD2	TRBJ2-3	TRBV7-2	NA	CASSRAGGGTYTQYF	TGTGCCAGCAGCCGAGCGGGAGGGGGCACTTATACGCAGTATTTT
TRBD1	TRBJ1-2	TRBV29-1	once	CSVSPRGAYGYTF	TGCAGCGTTTCGCCCAGGGGGGCCTATGGCTACACCTTC
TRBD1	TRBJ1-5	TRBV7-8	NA	CASSLLGTGNQPQHF	TGTGCCAGCAGCCTCTTGGGGACAGGCAATCAGCCCCAGCATTTT
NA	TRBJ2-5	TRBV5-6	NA	CASSSESYQETQYF	TGTGCCAGCAGCTCCGAGTCTTACCAAGAGACCCAGTACTTC
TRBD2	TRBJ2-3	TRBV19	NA	CASSIGGGADTQYF	TGTGCCAGTAGTATTGGCGGGGGGGCAGATACGCAGTATTTT
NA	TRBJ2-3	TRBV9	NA	CASLTSDTEVGDTQYF	TGTGCCAGCCTTACAAGTGACACAGAAGTGGGAGATACGCAGTATTTT
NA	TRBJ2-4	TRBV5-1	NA	CASSLGRGANVLEKNIQYF	TGCGCCAGCAGCTTGGGACGGGGGGCGAACGTCCTAGAGAAAAACATTCAGTACTTC
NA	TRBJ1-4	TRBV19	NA	CATQGGAANEKLFF	TGTGCCACCCAGGGAGGGGCGGCTAATGAAAAACTGTTTTTT
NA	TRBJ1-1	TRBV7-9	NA	CASSDRTALTPNTEAFF	TGTGCCAGCAGCGACCGGACAGCCCTTACCCCGAACACTGAAGCTTTCTTT
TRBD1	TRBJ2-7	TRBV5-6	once	CASSGGQGGYEQYF	TGTGCCAGCAGCGGGGGACAGGGGGGGTACGAGCAGTACTTC
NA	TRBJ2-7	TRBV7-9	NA	CASSLEGLKSEQYF	TGTGCCAGCAGCCTAGAGGGACTTAAGTCCGAGCAGTACTTC
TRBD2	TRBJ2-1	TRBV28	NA	CAIQDPGGPLQVLEQFF	TGTGCCATCCAAGATCCGGGAGGGCCGTTACAGGTCCTTGAGCAGTTCTTC
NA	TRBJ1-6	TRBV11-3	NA	CASSSAGGSPLHF	TGTGCCAGCAGCTCAGCCGGGGGTTCACCCCTCCACTTT
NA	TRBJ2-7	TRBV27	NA	CASSSTQGRLSYEQYF	TGTGCCAGCAGTTCCACCCAGGGTCGTCTCTCCTACGAGCAGTACTTC